This entry lists 28 T cell receptor beta chains sequenced from one sample in a study of identifying expanded T cells in peripheral blood. Measured with immunoSEQ multiplex PCR; TCRdb has only the in-frame clones, and not every one. The data contain some 91,000 clones, approximately 89% of them seen just once; the ten biggest clones take up roughly 4%. Sequences were obtained from blood. Receptor source: a person aged 18 to 70 in good health.

The rearrangement uses TRBV9 and TRBJ1-3; tentative D call: TRBD1 (5 bases). CDR3 length: 17 residues. Germline V CDR1 and CDR2: SGDLS, YYNGEE. The ends were cut back, 0 bases at V and 1 base at J, with 14 bases in the middle. The CDR3 bases are TGTGCCAGCAGCGTAGCCCAGACAGCAGGATCTGGAAACACCATATATTTT. Translation: CASSVAQTAGSGNTIYF.

V is TRBV4-1 and J is TRBJ2-1; 8 bases line up with TRBD2. Germline V gene lookup returns CDR1 MGHRA and CDR2 YSYEKL. The CDR3 contains 13 residues. V shed 4 bases, J shed 7 bases, and the junction held 3 bases outside the gene matches. This CDR3 is CASSPRGENEQFF. CDR3 in DNA: TGCGCCAGCAGCCCGCGGGGGGAGAATGAGCAGTTCTTC.

This clone came up once. V is TRBV20-1 and J is TRBJ2-1, with TRBD1 as a possible D gene (5 bases). The V gene lost 3 bases and the J gene lost 11 bases, with 11 bases spanning the gap. CDR1 is DFQATT, CDR2 SNEGSKA, per germline (reference sequence). There are 11 residues in the CDR3. The CDR3 DNA reads TGCAGTGCTAGGTACGGACATAAGCAGTTCTTC. It encodes CSARYGHKQFF.

This clone appeared once. V and J are TRBV7-2 and TRBJ1-1; 11 bases map to TRBD1. The CDR3 totals 18 residues. The V and J ends lost 1 base and 1 base, in that order; junction bases with no gene match: 8. CDR1 is SGHTA, CDR2 FQGNSA, per germline. This CDR3 is CASSLDPWDRGTNTEAFF. Here the CDR3 DNA reads TGTGCCAGCAGCTTAGATCCGTGGGACAGGGGGACGAACACTGAAGCTTTCTTT.

This rearrangement joins TRBV10-3 to TRBJ2-1, with a tentative D call TRBD1 (5 bases). CDR1 ENHRY and CDR2 SYGVKD come from the germline V gene. Trimming removed 6 bases from V and 7 bases from J, with 7 bases in between. The CDR3 runs to 11 residues. The CDR3 spells CAIRQVNEQFF. Written as DNA, the CDR3 is TGTGCCATCAGACAGGTGAATGAGCAGTTCTTC.

The CDR3 spells CASSILGENTGELFF. The DNA for the CDR3 is TGTGCCAGTAGTATATTAGGGGAGAACACCGGGGAGCTGTTTTTT. The genes are TRBV19 and TRBJ2-2; D may be TRBD1 (5 bases). The CDR3 runs 15 residues. V was shortened by 2 bases and J by 1 base, with 8 bases between the two germline ends. Looked up from germline, CDR1 is LNHDA and CDR2 is SQIVND (reference sequence).

The V gene is TRBV11-2, the J gene TRBJ2-2; maybe TRBD2 (5 bases). CDR3 length: 14 residues. Per the germline V gene, CDR1 is SGHAT and CDR2 is FQNNGV. V shed 1 base and J shed 5 bases, with 8 bases lying between them. The CDR3 reads CASSLARGTGELFF. Here the CDR3 DNA reads TGTGCCAGCAGCTTAGCCAGAGGGACCGGGGAGCTGTTTTTT.

The chain recombines TRBV9 with TRBJ2-1; the D gene could be TRBD1 or TRBD2 (6 bases each). The V and J ends lost 6 bases and 2 bases respectively, with 12 bases between them. The CDR3 covers 14 residues. The V gene's germline CDR1 is SGDLS and CDR2 YYNGEE. The CDR3 region has the DNA TGTGCCAGCAAAGCGGAGGGGGCCTACAATGAGCAGTTCTTC. Protein sequence: CASKAEGAYNEQFF.

The gene calls are TRBV7-2 and TRBJ2-5; the match to TRBD2 covers 9 bases. The V and J ends lost 5 bases and 4 bases, in that order; junction bases with no gene match: 11. CDR1 and CDR2 from the germline V gene are SGHTA and FQGNSA. The CDR3 is 16 residues long. The CDR3 spells CASSPGTSPLAETQYF. The DNA of the CDR3 is TGTGCCAGCAGCCCCGGGACTAGCCCTTTGGCAGAGACCCAGTACTTC.

The gene calls are TRBV4-1 and TRBJ2-2; the D gene is possibly TRBD1 (5 bases). In germline, CDR1 is MGHRA, CDR2 YSYEKL. The CDR3 length is 18 residues. Trimming cost V 4 bases and J 7 bases, with 25 bases left between them. The CDR3 protein is CASSRSPGAGRSDGELFF. As DNA, the CDR3 is TGCGCCAGCAGCCGATCTCCTGGGGCAGGTAGATCGGACGGGGAGCTGTTTTTT.

The chain is built from TRBV5-1 and TRBJ2-1, with unresolved D. V was cut by 0 bases and J by 8 bases, with 12 bases left in between. Germline V gene data show CDR1 as SGHRS and CDR2 as YFSETQ. The CDR3 covers 14 residues. CDR3 bases: TGCGCCAGCAGCTTGGGGTCTAGGGTCCATGAGCAGTTCTTC. Amino acid sequence: CASSLGSRVHEQFF.

The chain carries TRBV11-2 and TRBJ2-3; D remains ambiguous. V lost 0 bases, J lost 1 base, and 8 bases lay in between. The CDR3 runs 15 residues. The germline V gene has CDR1 SGHAT and CDR2 FQNNGV. This chain's CDR3 is CASSLDQRGTDTQYF. CDR3 DNA sequence: TGTGCCAGCAGCTTAGATCAGAGAGGCACAGATACGCAGTATTTT.

In its sample, this clone was seen once. The chain uses TRBV4-2 and TRBJ2-6; a weak D match, TRBD2 (5 bases). V was trimmed by 6 bases and J by 3 bases, leaving 9 bases between them. The CDR3 consists of 14 residues. Germline CDR1 reads LGHNA; CDR2 reads YNFKEQ. This CDR3 reads CASREGGGANVLTF. The CDR3 bases are TGTGCCAGCAGAGAGGGTGGTGGGGCCAACGTCCTGACTTTC.

V usage is TRBV9 and J usage is TRBJ1-6; no clear D gene. Germline V gene sequence: CDR1 SGDLS, CDR2 YYNGEE. V was clipped by 0 bases and J by 10 bases, with 23 bases between them. The CDR3 is made up of 18 amino acids. In DNA, the CDR3 is TGTGCCAGCAGCGTAGATAACGTAAATTACGAGTTCGGATCACCCCTCCACTTT. As protein: CASSVDNVNYEFGSPLHF.

J is TRBJ2-7 and V is TRBV4-2; no clear D. The V gene's germline CDR1 is LGHNA and CDR2 YNFKEQ. The CDR3 consists of 14 residues. V lost 1 base to trimming and J lost 4 bases, with 11 bases between them. CDR3 amino acids: CASSQGYGEYEQYF. Here the CDR3 DNA reads TGTGCCAGCAGCCAAGGGTACGGAGAGTACGAGCAGTACTTC.

The rearrangement links TRBV29-1 to TRBJ1-4, with TRBD1 matching 10 bases. Germline V gene sequence: CDR1 SQVTM, CDR2 ANQGSEA. Trimming at V came to 7 bases and at J to 8 bases, leaving 7 bases not matched to a gene. The CDR3 loop spans 13 amino acids. This chain's CDR3 is CSGRGTGDEKLFF. In nucleotides, the CDR3 is TGCAGCGGGCGTGGGACAGGGGACGAAAAACTGTTTTTT.

This clone was counted only a few times. V gene TRBV29-1 combines with J gene TRBJ2-2; 13 bases agree with TRBD2. CDR1 and CDR2 from the germline V gene are SQVTM and ANQGSEA. V lost 6 bases and J lost 5; bases outside the gene matches: 6. This CDR3 spans 15 amino acids. The CDR3 loop is CSVTTSGGETGELFF. The CDR3 bases are TGCAGCGTCACAACTAGCGGGGGGGAAACCGGGGAGCTGTTTTTT.

The chain is built from TRBV5-4 and TRBJ2-5; possible D gene TRBD2, 6 bases. V lost 2 bases and J 4 bases, leaving 12 bases between the germline ends. In germline, CDR1 is SGHNT, CDR2 YYREEE (reference sequence). The CDR3 sequence is 14 residues long. CDR3 protein: CASSFGGAGETQYF. The CDR3 nucleotides read TGTGCCAGCAGCTTTGGCGGGGCGGGAGAGACCCAGTACTTC.

The V call is TRBV28, the J call TRBJ2-1, with TRBD2 identical over 11 bases. The length of the CDR3 is 14 residues. Germline V CDR1 and CDR2: MDHEN, SYDVKM. The junction had 8 bases not matched to a gene; V was cut back by 6 bases and J by 10 bases. The CDR3 nucleotides are TGTGCCAGCAGGGGGGTAGCGGGAGGGTCCGAGCAGTTCTTC. It yields the protein CASRGVAGGSEQFF.

The chain uses TRBV19 and TRBJ2-2, with 7 bases identical to TRBD2. J was trimmed by 7 bases and V by 0 bases; bases with no gene match: 8. The germline V gene encodes CDR1 LNHDA and CDR2 SQIVND (reference sequence). This CDR3 is 16 amino acids long. The CDR3 region is CASSIDGRTRRGELFF. CDR3 coding DNA: TGTGCCAGTAGTATAGATGGGAGGACTAGACGCGGGGAGCTGTTTTTT.

This clone is labeled as medium-sized (0.01 to 0.1%). V usage is TRBV6-1 and J usage is TRBJ1-3, with D possibly matching TRBD1 (5 bases). Germline V gene lookup returns CDR1 MNHNS and CDR2 SASEGT. CDR3 length equals 15 residues. V lost 5 bases to trimming and J lost 1 base, with 12 bases between them. The CDR3 DNA reads as TGTGCCAGCAGTACCGACGGGGGATCTGGAAACACCATATATTTT. Translating it yields CASSTDGGSGNTIYF.

Only a few counts were recorded for this clone. The CDR3 spells CASSPDRSTDTQYF. The CDR3 DNA sequence: TGTGCCAGCAGTCCGGACAGGAGCACAGATACGCAGTATTTT. The chain recombines TRBV6-1 with TRBJ2-3; TRBD1 matches at 7 bases. Germline loops: CDR1 MNHNS, CDR2 SASEGT. The V and J ends lost 5 bases and 0 bases, in that order; junction bases with no gene match: 2. The CDR3 spans 14 residues.

The CDR3 nucleotides read TGTGCCAGCAGCCAAGTCGGCGGGAGAGGAGCAGATACGCAGTATTTT. Protein sequence: CASSQVGGRGADTQYF. This sequence joins TRBV4-2 and TRBJ2-3, with 7 bases matching TRBD2. Germline V lookup: CDR1 LGHNA, CDR2 YNFKEQ. V dropped 1 base and J dropped 4; count of bases not matched to a gene: 8. The CDR3 totals 16 residues.

This clone turned up a few times. J is TRBJ2-3 and V is TRBV11-3; TRBD2 matches 12 bases. The length of the CDR3 is 16 residues. Germline CDR1 SGHNT, CDR2 YENEEA. V dropped 2 bases and J dropped 2; count of bases not matched to a gene: 2. For the CDR3, the DNA is TGTGCCAGCAGCTTATCTAGCGGGGGGGCCACAGATACGCAGTATTTT. It is translated as CASSLSSGGATDTQYF.

This clone was detected only once. The chain recombines TRBV7-9 with TRBJ2-4; D remains ambiguous. Trimming removed 8 bases from V and 7 bases from J, with 27 bases in between. The CDR3 runs 17 residues. Germline V gene data show CDR1 as SEHNR and CDR2 as FQNEAQ (reference sequence). DNA of the CDR3: TGTGCCAGCCAAACACCCCCCGGCAGGTCGTTTGAGAACATTCAGTACTTC. Encoded protein: CASQTPPGRSFENIQYF. The variable domain in full, completed from reference TRBV7-9 and TRBJ2-4, reads DTGVSQNPRHKITKRGQNVTFRCDPISEHNRLYWYRQTLGQGPEFLTYFQNEAQLEKSRLLSDRFSAERPKGSFSTLEIQRTEQGDSAMYLCASQTPPGRSFENIQYFGAGTRLSVL.

This chain uses TRBV2 with TRBJ1-5; D gene ambiguous. The V end lost 5 bases, the J end lost 0 bases, and 11 bases lay between the germline ends. The V gene's germline CDR1 is SNHLY and CDR2 FYNNEI. CDR3 size: 15 residues. The DNA for the CDR3 is TGTGCCAGCAGTCCGCGGACGGATAGCAATCAGCCCCAGCATTTT. Its protein product is CASSPRTDSNQPQHF.

The chain employs TRBV5-4 and TRBJ2-7; 9 bases line up with TRBD1. The length of the CDR3 is 15 residues. Per the germline V gene, CDR1 is SGHNT and CDR2 is YYREEE (reference sequence). The ends lost 4 bases at V and 1 base at J; junction bases unmatched: 6. DNA of the CDR3: TGTGCCAGCAGCAAACCCGGGACAGGGTCCTACGAGCAGTACTTC. It specifies CASSKPGTGSYEQYF.

The chain is built from TRBV5-1 and TRBJ1-1; D not certain. Germline V gene lookup returns CDR1 SGHRS and CDR2 YFSETQ. This CDR3 spans 15 amino acids. Trimming removed 0 bases at V and 3 bases at J, with 12 bases between. The CDR3 loop is CASSLAGEPDTEAFF. The DNA for the CDR3 is TGCGCCAGCAGCTTGGCCGGGGAACCGGACACTGAAGCTTTCTTT.